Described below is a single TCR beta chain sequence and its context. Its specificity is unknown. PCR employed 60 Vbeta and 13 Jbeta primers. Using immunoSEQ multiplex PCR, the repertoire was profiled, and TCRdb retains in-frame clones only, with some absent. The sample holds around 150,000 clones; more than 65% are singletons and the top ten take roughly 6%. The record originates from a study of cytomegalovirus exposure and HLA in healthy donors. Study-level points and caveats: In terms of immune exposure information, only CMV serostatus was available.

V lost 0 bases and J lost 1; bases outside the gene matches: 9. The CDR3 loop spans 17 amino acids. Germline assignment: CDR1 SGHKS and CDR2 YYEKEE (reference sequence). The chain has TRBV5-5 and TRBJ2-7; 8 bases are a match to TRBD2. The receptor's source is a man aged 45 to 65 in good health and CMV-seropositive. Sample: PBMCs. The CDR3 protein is CASSLAPSGSNSYEQYF. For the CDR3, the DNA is TGTGCCAGCAGCTTGGCACCCAGCGGGAGCAATTCCTACGAGCAGTACTTC.